This T cell receptor (beta chain) was profiled in a study of T-cell memory formation after mild COVID-19. This clonotype was observed a handful of times. An end of the junction differs from the germline gene, which may be a read error. Using its own MiXCR run on the 5' RACE reads, TCRdb lists one record per CDR3 protein. The table includes around 180,000 distinct CDR3 sequences, roughly 17% detected once. Sequencing was performed on PBMCs or a T cell subset sorted from them (not recorded which). The sequence derives from an adult woman who had mild COVID-19 (a few samples of this study predate the infection). Cell type and time point are not known.

The CDR3 nucleotides are TGTGCTAGCAGCTCGGGACAGGGTAAATGGAACGGGGAGCTGTTTTTT. Protein product: CASSSGQGKWNGELFF. This rearrangement joins TRBV7-7 to TRBJ2-2, with 9 positions matching TRBD1. The germline V gene encodes CDR1 SSHAT and CDR2 FNYEAQ (reference sequence). The CDR3 has 16 amino acids.